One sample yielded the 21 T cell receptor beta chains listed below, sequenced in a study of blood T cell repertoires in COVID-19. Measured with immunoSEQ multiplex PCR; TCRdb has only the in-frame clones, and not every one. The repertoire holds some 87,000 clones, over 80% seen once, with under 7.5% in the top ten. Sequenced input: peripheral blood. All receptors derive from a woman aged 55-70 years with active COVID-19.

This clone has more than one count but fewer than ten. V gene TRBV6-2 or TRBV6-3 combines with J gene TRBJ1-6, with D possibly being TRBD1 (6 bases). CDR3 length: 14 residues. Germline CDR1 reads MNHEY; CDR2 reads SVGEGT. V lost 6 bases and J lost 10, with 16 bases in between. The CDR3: CASSRTPQGSPLHF. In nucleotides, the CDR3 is TGTGCCAGCAGCCGAACTCCACAGGGATCACCCCTCCACTTT.

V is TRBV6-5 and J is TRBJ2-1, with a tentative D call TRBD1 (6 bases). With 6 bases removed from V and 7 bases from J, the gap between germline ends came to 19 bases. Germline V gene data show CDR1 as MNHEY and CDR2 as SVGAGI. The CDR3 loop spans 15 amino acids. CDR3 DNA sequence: TGTGCCAGCAGAACCACCGGGACAACAGTAAATGAGCAGTTCTTC. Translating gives CASRTTGTTVNEQFF.

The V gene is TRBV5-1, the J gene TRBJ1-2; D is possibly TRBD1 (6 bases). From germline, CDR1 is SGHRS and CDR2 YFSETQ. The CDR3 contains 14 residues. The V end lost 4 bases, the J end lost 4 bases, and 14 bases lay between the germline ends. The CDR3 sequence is CASSGGAQGYGYTF. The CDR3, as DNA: TGCGCCAGCAGCGGGGGGGCTCAGGGCTATGGCTACACCTTC.

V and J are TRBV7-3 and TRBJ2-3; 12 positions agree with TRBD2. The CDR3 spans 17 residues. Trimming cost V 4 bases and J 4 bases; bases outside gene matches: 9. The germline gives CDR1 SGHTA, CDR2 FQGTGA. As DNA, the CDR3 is TGTGCCAGCAGCTCTAGCGGGAGGGGCCTGGGGTCAGATACGCAGTATTTT. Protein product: CASSSSGRGLGSDTQYF. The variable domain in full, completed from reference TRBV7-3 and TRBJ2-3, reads GAGVSQTPSNKVTEKGKYVELRCDPISGHTALYWYRQSLGQGPEFLIYFQGTGAADDSGLPNDRFFAVRPEGSVSTLKIQRTERGDSAVYLCASSSSGRGLGSDTQYFGPGTRLTVL.

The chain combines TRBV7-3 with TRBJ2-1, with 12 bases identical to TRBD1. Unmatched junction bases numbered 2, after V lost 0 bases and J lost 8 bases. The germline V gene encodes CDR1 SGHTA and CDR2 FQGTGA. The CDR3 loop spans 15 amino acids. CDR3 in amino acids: CASSLTGQGAYEQFF. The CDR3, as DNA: TGTGCCAGCAGCTTAACGGGACAGGGGGCCTATGAGCAGTTCTTC.

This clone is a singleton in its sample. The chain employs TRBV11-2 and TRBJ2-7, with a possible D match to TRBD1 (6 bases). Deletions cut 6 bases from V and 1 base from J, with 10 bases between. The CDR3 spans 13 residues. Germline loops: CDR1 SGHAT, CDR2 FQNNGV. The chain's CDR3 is CASRGDTSYEQYF. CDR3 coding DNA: TGTGCCAGCAGAGGGGACACTTCCTACGAGCAGTACTTC.

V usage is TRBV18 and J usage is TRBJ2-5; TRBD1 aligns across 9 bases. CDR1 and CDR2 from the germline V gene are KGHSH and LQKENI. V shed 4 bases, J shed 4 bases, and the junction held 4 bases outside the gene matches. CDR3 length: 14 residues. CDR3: CASSLRTGAETQYF. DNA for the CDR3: TGTGCCAGCTCACTGCGGACAGGGGCAGAGACCCAGTACTTC.

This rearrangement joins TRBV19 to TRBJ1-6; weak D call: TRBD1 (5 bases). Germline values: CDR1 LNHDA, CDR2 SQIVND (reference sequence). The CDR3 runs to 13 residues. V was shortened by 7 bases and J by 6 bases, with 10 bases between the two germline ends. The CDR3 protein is CASNQGINSPLHF. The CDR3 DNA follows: TGTGCCAGTAATCAGGGAATTAATTCACCCCTCCACTTT.

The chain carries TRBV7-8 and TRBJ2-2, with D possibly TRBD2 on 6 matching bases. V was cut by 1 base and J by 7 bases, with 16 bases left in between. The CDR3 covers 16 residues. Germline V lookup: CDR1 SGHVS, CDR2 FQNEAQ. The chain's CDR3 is CASSLVIAVLRGELFF. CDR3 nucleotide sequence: TGTGCCAGCAGCTTAGTCATAGCGGTCCTACGCGGGGAGCTGTTTTTT.

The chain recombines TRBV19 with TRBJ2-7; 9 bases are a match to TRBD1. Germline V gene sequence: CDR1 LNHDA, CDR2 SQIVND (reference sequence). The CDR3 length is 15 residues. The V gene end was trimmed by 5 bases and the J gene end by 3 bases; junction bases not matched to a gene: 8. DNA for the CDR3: TGTGCCAGTAGTTTTTCGGACAGGGGCGGCTACGAGCAGTACTTC. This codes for CASSFSDRGGYEQYF.

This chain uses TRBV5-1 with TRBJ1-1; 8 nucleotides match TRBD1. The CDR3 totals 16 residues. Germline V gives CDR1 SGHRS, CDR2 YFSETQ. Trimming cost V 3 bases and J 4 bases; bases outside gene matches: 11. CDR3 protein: CASSSSSRGRGTEAFF. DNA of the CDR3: TGCGCCAGCAGCTCCAGCTCCAGGGGGCGAGGCACTGAAGCTTTCTTT.

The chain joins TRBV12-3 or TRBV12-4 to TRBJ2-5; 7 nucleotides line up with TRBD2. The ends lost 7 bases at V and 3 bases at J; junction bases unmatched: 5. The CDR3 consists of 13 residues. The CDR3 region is CASNGGTKETQYF. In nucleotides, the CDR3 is TGTGCCAGCAACGGGGGGACTAAAGAGACCCAGTACTTC.

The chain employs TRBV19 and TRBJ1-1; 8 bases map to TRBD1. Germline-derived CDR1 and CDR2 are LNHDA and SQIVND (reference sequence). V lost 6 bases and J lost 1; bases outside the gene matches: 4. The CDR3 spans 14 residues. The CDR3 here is CASSPDRANTEAFF. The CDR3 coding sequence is TGTGCCAGTAGCCCGGACAGGGCGAACACTGAAGCTTTCTTT.

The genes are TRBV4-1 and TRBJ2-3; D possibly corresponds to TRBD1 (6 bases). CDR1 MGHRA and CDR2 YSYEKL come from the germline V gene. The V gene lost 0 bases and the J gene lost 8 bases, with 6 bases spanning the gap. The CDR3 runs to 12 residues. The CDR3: CASSQEGGTQYF. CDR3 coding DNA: TGCGCCAGCAGCCAAGAAGGGGGTACGCAGTATTTT.

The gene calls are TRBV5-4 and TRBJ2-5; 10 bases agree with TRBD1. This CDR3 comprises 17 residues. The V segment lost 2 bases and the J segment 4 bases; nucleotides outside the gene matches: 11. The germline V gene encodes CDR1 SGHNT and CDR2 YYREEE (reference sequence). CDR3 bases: TGTGCCAGCAGCTTTAAATCCGGGACAGGGGTTGGAGAGACCCAGTACTTC. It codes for CASSFKSGTGVGETQYF.

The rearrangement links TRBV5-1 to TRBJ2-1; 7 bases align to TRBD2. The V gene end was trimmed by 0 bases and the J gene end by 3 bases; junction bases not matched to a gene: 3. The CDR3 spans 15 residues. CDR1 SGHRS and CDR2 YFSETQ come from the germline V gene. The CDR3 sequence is CASSLEAGDYNEQFF. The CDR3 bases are TGCGCCAGCAGCTTGGAGGCGGGAGACTACAATGAGCAGTTCTTC.

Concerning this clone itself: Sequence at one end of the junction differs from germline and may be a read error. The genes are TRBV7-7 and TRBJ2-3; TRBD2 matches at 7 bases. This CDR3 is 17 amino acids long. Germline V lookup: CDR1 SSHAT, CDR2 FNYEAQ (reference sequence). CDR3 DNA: TGTGCTAGCAGCCCCGGGGGGACGGGCTTTAACACAGATACGCAGTATTTT. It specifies CASSPGGTGFNTDTQYF. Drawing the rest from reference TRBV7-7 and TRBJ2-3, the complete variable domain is GAGVSQSPRYKVTKRGQDVTLRCDPISSHATLYWYQQALGQGPEFLTYFNYEAQPDKSGLPSDRFSAERPEGSISTLTIQRTEQRDSAMYRCASSPGGTGFNTDTQYFGPGTRLTVL.

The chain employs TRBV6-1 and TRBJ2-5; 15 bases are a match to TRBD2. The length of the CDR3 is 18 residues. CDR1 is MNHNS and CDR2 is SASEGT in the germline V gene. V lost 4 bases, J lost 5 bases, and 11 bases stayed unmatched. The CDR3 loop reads CASSVDKGTSGRSETQYF. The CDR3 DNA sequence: TGTGCCAGCAGTGTTGATAAAGGGACTAGCGGGAGGAGTGAGACCCAGTACTTC.

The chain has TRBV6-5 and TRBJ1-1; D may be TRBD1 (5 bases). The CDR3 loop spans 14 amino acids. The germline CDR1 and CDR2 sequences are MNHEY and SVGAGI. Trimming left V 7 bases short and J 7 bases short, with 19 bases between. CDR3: CASIASGGYSEAFF. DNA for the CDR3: TGTGCCAGCATCGCCTCGGGGGGGTACAGTGAAGCTTTCTTT.

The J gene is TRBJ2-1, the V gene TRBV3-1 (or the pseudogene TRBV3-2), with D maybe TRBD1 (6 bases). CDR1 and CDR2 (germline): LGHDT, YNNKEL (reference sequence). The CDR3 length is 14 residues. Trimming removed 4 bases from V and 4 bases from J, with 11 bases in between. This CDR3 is CASSLWTEYNEQFF. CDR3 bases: TGTGCCAGCAGCCTTTGGACAGAGTACAATGAGCAGTTCTTC.

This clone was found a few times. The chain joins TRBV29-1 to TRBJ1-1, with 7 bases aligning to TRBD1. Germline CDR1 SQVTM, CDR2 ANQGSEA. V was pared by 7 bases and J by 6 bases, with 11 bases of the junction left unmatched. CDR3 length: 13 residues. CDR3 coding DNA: TGCAGCGCCGGTAGAGGGGGCAGTGCTGAAGCTTTCTTT. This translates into CSAGRGGSAEAFF. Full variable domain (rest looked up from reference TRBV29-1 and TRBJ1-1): SAVISQKPSRDICQRGTSLTIQCQVDSQVTMMFWYRQQPGQSLTLIATANQGSEATYESGFVIDKFPISRPNLTFSTLTVSNMSPEDSSIYLCSAGRGGSAEAFFGQGTRLTVV.